The 2 T cell receptor beta chains given below trace back to one sample, sequenced in a study of T cells in Graves' hyperthyroidism and ophthalmopathy. Researchers took RNA transcripts and amplified the TCR beta CDR3 regions from them. The study used the HTBI primer set for a first-round RT-PCR of the TCR CDR3. Each CDR3 protein is one row after TCRdb ran MiXCR on the multiplex PCR reads. The sample contains hundreds of thousands of distinct CDR3 sequences, about 14% of which appear only once. Source material: blood. Every receptor here comes from a woman aged 18 to 35 with Graves' hyperthyroidism.

The rearrangement joins TRBV29-1 to TRBJ2-1, with a tentative D call TRBD2 (5 bases). Trimming shortened V by 7 bases and J by 7 bases, and 26 bases separated the two germline ends. The CDR3 is made up of 16 amino acids. In germline, CDR1 is SQVTM, CDR2 ANQGSEA. The DNA of the CDR3 is TGCAGCGGAGACCCACTAGGGAACCTCGTGCCGAATGAGCAGTTCTTC. It specifies CSGDPLGNLVPNEQFF.

This clonotype was seen many times. The chain employs TRBV5-8 and TRBJ1-1; D unresolved. The V end lost 0 bases, the J end lost 1 base, and 7 bases lay between the germline ends. CDR3 length equals 14 residues. Looked up from germline, CDR1 is SGHTS and CDR2 is YDEGEE. The CDR3 nucleotides are TGTGCCAGCAGCTTGGTACGGCAGAACACTGAAGCTTTCTTT. It specifies CASSLVRQNTEAFF.